These 21 T cell receptor beta chains were sequenced from one sample in a study of T cells in Graves' hyperthyroidism and ophthalmopathy. What was amplified from RNA transcripts were TCR beta CDR3 regions. The TCR CDR3 first-round RT-PCR relied on the HTBI primer set. Each CDR3 protein is one row after TCRdb ran MiXCR on the multiplex PCR reads. The table includes 700,000 to 850,000 distinct CDR3 sequences, 30% to 40% detected once. Sequenced: blood. Receptor source: a woman aged 40 to 49 with Graves' hyperthyroidism.

This clonotype was recorded only once. The chain combines TRBV10-3 with TRBJ1-4, with D unresolved. Per germline, CDR1 ENHRY and CDR2 SYGVKD. The CDR3 is 13 amino acids. Trimming removed 6 bases at V and 7 bases at J, with 12 bases between. The CDR3 DNA follows: TGTGCCATCAGCCGAATAACCCTTGAAAAACTGTTTTTT. Translating it yields CAISRITLEKLFF.

This clonotype was observed a handful of times. The chain employs TRBV19 and TRBJ1-1; a possible D gene is TRBD1 (5 bases). The V end lost 4 bases, the J end lost 2 bases, and 11 bases lay between the germline ends. The germline V gene encodes CDR1 LNHDA and CDR2 SQIVND (reference sequence). The CDR3 has 14 residues. The CDR3 region has the DNA TGTGCCAGTAGTAGGCGACAGAGCAACACTGAAGCTTTCTTT. As protein: CASSRRQSNTEAFF. Combining the CDR3 with reference TRBV19 and TRBJ1-1 gives the whole variable domain DGGITQSPKYLFRKEGQNVTLSCEQNLNHDAMYWYRQDPGQGLRLIYYSQIVNDFQKGDIAEGYSVSREKKESFPLTVTSAQKNPTAFYLCASSRRQSNTEAFFGQGTRLTVV.

This clonotype was detected ten times or more. In DNA, the CDR3 is TGCGCCAGCAGCTTGTCCGGGTTTGAACAGCCCCAGCATTTT. Its protein product is CASSLSGFEQPQHF. V is TRBV5-1 and J is TRBJ1-5, with D unresolved. The germline V gene has CDR1 SGHRS and CDR2 YFSETQ. This CDR3 has 14 amino acids. The ends were cut back, 1 base at V and 7 bases at J, with 12 bases in the middle.

CDR3 sequence (DNA): TGTGCCAGCTCACCACGGATCAGGGACCTAGTCACTAATGAAAAACTGTTTTTT. This codes for CASSPRIRDLVTNEKLFF. J is TRBJ1-4 and V is TRBV5-5, with D perhaps matching TRBD1 (5 bases). The CDR3 has 18 amino acids. Germline loops: CDR1 SGHKS, CDR2 YYEKEE (reference sequence). V lost 7 bases to trimming and J lost 2 bases, with 24 bases between them.

This clonotype was counted ten times or more. The rearrangement links TRBV19 to TRBJ1-1; weak D call: TRBD1 (5 bases). CDR1 is LNHDA, CDR2 SQIVND, per germline (reference sequence). Trimming took off 3 bases at V and 6 bases at J, with 11 bases between the two ends. The CDR3 extends over 13 amino acids. CDR3 nucleotides: TGTGCCAGTAGTATGGGGGGGATCTCTGAAGCTTTCTTT. Its protein product is CASSMGGISEAFF.

This clonotype was observed a few times. One end of the junction fails to match germline, which may point to a read error. The chain carries TRBV20-1 and TRBJ2-5; D not certain. This CDR3 has 11 amino acids. Germline V gene sequence: CDR1 DFQATT, CDR2 SNEGSKA (reference sequence). The CDR3 DNA sequence: TGCAGTGCTAGAATCCAAGAGGCCCAGTACTTC. Amino acid sequence: CSARIQEAQYF.

The chain has TRBV25-1 and TRBJ2-7; a weak D match, TRBD1 (6 bases). The CDR3 consists of 15 residues. From germline, CDR1 is MGHDK and CDR2 SYGVNS. Trimming removed 0 bases at V and 5 bases at J, with 14 bases between. CDR3 bases: TGTGCCAGCAGTGAATACTCAACAGGGATCAACGAGCAGTACTTC. The encoded protein is CASSEYSTGINEQYF.

The rearrangement uses TRBV7-9 and TRBJ2-7; D is perhaps TRBD1 (5 bases). The assigned J gene may be wrong: the sequence end matches TRBJ2-1 better. The CDR3 length is 14 residues. Looked up from germline, CDR1 is SEHNR and CDR2 is FQNEAQ (reference sequence). CDR3 sequence: CASSLQQAPDEQFF. CDR3 bases: TGTGCCAGCAGCCTCCAACAGGCTCCCGATGAGCAGTTCTTC.

The chain has TRBV11-3 and TRBJ2-3; D call uncertain. This CDR3 has 14 amino acids. Germline V gene data show CDR1 as SGHNT and CDR2 as YENEEA. Deletions cut 0 bases from V and 4 bases from J, with 8 bases between. Written as DNA, the CDR3 is TGTGCCAGCAGCTTAGATAGCAGGTCAGATACGCAGTATTTT. Translation: CASSLDSRSDTQYF.

The chain combines TRBV7-9 with TRBJ1-5, with D tentatively TRBD1 (6 bases). Germline CDR1 is SEHNR and CDR2 is FQNEAQ (reference sequence). V was cut by 0 bases and J by 11 bases, with 20 bases left in between. The CDR3 loop spans 16 amino acids. The CDR3 DNA reads as TGTGCCAGCAGCTTAGCGGTCACAGGGCAGGCAAAGACCCAGCATTTT. Translated, it gives CASSLAVTGQAKTQHF.

There are many counts of this clonotype. The J gene is TRBJ1-1, the V gene TRBV4-3; 8 bases are a match to TRBD1. The CDR3 contains 15 residues. V was pared by 9 bases and J by 1 base, with 10 bases of the junction left unmatched. Per the germline V gene, CDR1 is LGHNA and CDR2 is YSLEER. CDR3 bases: TGCGCCAGTCGTGCAGGGGGCGCGGGGAACACTGAAGCTTTCTTT. Protein product: CASRAGGAGNTEAFF.

This chain connects TRBV7-9 to TRBJ1-4; tentatively, D is TRBD1 (6 bases). CDR3 size: 14 residues. Deletions cut 3 bases from V and 8 bases from J, with 13 bases between. Germline-derived CDR1 and CDR2 are SEHNR and FQNEAQ (reference sequence). The CDR3 nucleotides read TGTGCCAGCAGCTTGACCCTGGACAGCGAAAAACTGTTTTTT. Amino acids: CASSLTLDSEKLFF.

This chain connects TRBV2 to TRBJ2-5; 7 bases line up with TRBD2. The ends lost 5 bases at V and 1 base at J; junction bases unmatched: 4. CDR1 is SNHLY and CDR2 is FYNNEI in the germline V gene. The CDR3 runs to 14 residues. CDR3 loop: CASSYAGVQETQYF. Written as DNA, the CDR3 is TGTGCCAGCAGTTACGCGGGAGTCCAAGAGACCCAGTACTTC.

This clonotype was seen a few times. The chain couples TRBV11-2 to TRBJ2-2; TRBD2 aligns across 7 bases. The CDR3 has 15 amino acids. CDR1 is SGHAT, CDR2 FQNNGV, per germline. Trimming took 9 bases from V and 1 from J; bases not matched to a gene: 8. DNA of the CDR3: TGTGCCAGTACCCTCGGGACTAAGAACACCGGGGAGCTGTTTTTT. As protein: CASTLGTKNTGELFF.

This clonotype has at least ten counts. J is TRBJ1-3 and V is TRBV7-6; perhaps TRBD1 as D (5 bases). V was shortened by 5 bases and J by 0 bases, with 11 bases between the two germline ends. CDR3 length: 15 residues. Germline CDR1 and CDR2: SGHVS and FNYEAQ. This CDR3 is CASSTGHNSGNTIYF. The CDR3 DNA sequence: TGTGCCAGCAGCACCGGACACAACTCTGGAAACACCATATATTTT.

As regards this clonotype: A much larger clone lies one base from this, so it may be a read error. The rearrangement uses TRBV2 and TRBJ2-7, with 10 bases fitting TRBD2. This CDR3 is built from 13 residues. CDR1 is SNHLY and CDR2 is FYNNEI in the germline V gene. V lost 5 bases to trimming and J lost 9 bases; unmatched junction nucleotides: 7. CDR3 in amino acids: CASSSSGRGGQYF. For the CDR3, the DNA is TGTGCCAGCAGTTCTAGCGGGAGAGGCGGGCAGTACTTC.

The table lists this clonotype with many counts. The chain couples TRBV5-1 to TRBJ2-7; the D call may be TRBD1 or TRBD2 (5 bases each). Trimming took off 5 bases at V and 0 bases at J, with 15 bases between the two ends. CDR3 size: 15 residues. CDR1 and CDR2 from the germline V gene are SGHRS and YFSETQ. The CDR3 bases are TGCGCCAGCAGAAGGGACGGGACGGTCTCCTACGAGCAGTACTTC. This encodes CASRRDGTVSYEQYF.

The genes are TRBV7-2 and TRBJ1-2; the match to TRBD1 covers 8 bases. The trim removed 5 bases at V and 5 bases at J, leaving 13 bases unmatched. This CDR3 is 16 amino acids long. Germline-derived CDR1 and CDR2 are SGHTA and FQGNSA. The CDR3 bases are TGTGCCAGCAGCCCAGTCGCTCAGGGGGCGAGTTATGGCTACACCTTC. The encoded protein is CASSPVAQGASYGYTF.

This clonotype was counted once. The J gene is TRBJ1-1, the V gene TRBV7-2, with a weak D call TRBD1 (5 bases). The CDR3 runs to 15 residues. Germline lookup yields CDR1 SGHTA and CDR2 FQGNSA. V was trimmed by 2 bases and J by 4 bases, leaving 14 bases between them. The CDR3 sequence is CASSLQGFRGTEAFF. CDR3 bases: TGTGCCAGCAGCTTACAGGGATTTAGGGGCACTGAAGCTTTCTTT.

This chain links TRBV7-2 with TRBJ2-7; TRBD2 is a possible D gene (6 bases). The ends were cut back, 6 bases at V and 2 bases at J, with 14 bases in the middle. The CDR3 totals 14 residues. Per germline, CDR1 SGHTA and CDR2 FQGNSA. CDR3 residues: CASREGPNTYEQYF. The CDR3 DNA reads as TGTGCCAGCAGGGAGGGACCGAACACCTACGAGCAGTACTTC. Combining the CDR3 with reference TRBV7-2 and TRBJ2-7 gives the whole variable domain GAGVSQSPSNKVTEKGKDVELRCDPISGHTALYWYRQSLGQGLEFLIYFQGNSAPDKSGLPSDRFSAERTGGSVSTLTIQRTQQEDSAVYLCASREGPNTYEQYFGPGTRLTVT.

This clonotype was observed at least ten times. The rearrangement uses TRBV7-9 and TRBJ1-1; D perhaps matches TRBD1 (6 bases). Trimming cost V 0 bases and J 2 bases, with 10 bases left between them. Germline-derived CDR1 and CDR2 are SEHNR and FQNEAQ (reference sequence). This CDR3 contains 15 residues. The CDR3 loop reads CASSLAGGYNTEAFF. The CDR3 nucleotides are TGTGCCAGCAGCTTAGCAGGGGGATACAACACTGAAGCTTTCTTT.